The TCR beta chain under discussion was sequenced for a study of breast tumors, draining lymph nodes, adjacent tissues. TCRdb ran MiXCR on the multiplex PCR reads and lists one entry per CDR3 protein. The profile shows under 150,000 distinct CDR3 sequences, 20% to 25% of them singletons. This clonotype was detected many times. Its target is not known. Samples came from axillary lymph nodes draining the breast cancer. The study, taken as a whole, reports: Luminal-like breast cancer showed significantly greater tumor-nontumor repertoire similarity than basal-like breast cancer did. Most tumor T cells seemingly derive from lymph node, then expand in tumor. The lymph node origin of tumor T cells was framed as consistent with a hypothesis, not demonstrated.

The CDR3 spans 14 residues. In germline, CDR1 is MNHNY, CDR2 SVGAGI (reference sequence). The V end was cut by 6 bases, the J end by 8 bases, with 20 bases between. The sequenced material came from axillary lymph node tissue. The sequence derives from a female donor with breast cancer. Some clones in this sample may be carry-over from other donors' samples. The J gene is TRBJ2-7, the V gene TRBV6-6; D might be TRBD1 (6 bases). For the CDR3, the DNA is TGTGCCAGCAGCCCCCAGACAGGTTACCCCCAGCAGTACTTC. It translates to CASSPQTGYPQQYF.